This T cell receptor (beta chain) comes out of a study of CD4 T cells in relation to SARS-CoV-2 and coronaviruses. About the study: Of the patients, about 8 were male, 4 female, two Hispanic.

As concerns this clone: Its antigen is still unknown.

Germline loops: CDR1 MNHEY, CDR2 SMNVEV (reference sequence). V was pared by 5 bases and J by 6 bases, with 23 bases between. The CDR3 consists of 17 residues. Assay: immunoSEQ multiplex PCR; the TCRdb copy retains only in-frame clones and omits some. The sample has some 35,000 clones, roughly 84% seen once. This sequence originates from an adult with COVID-19. Source material: naive CD4+ T cells from PBMCs, cultured in vitro. The subset is: naive CD4+ T cells isolated by negative enrichment. J is TRBJ1-5 and V is TRBV27, with TRBD1 as a possible D gene (5 bases). CDR3 amino acids: CASSVYHPFGGGQPQHF. CDR3 nucleotides: TGTGCCAGCAGTGTTTATCATCCGTTCGGGGGGGGTCAGCCCCAGCATTTT.